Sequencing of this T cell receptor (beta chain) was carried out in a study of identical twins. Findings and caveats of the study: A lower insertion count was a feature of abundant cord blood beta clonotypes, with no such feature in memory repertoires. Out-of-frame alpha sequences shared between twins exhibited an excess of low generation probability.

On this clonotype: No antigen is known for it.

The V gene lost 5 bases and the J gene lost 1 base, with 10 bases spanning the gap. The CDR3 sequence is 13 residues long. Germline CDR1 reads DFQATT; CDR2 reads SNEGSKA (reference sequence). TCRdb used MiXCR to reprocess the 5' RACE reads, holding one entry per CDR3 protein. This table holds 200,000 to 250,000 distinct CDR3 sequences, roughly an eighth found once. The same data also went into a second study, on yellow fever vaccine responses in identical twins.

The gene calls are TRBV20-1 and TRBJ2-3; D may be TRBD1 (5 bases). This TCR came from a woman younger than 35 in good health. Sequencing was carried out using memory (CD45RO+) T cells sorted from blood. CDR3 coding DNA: TGCAGTGCTTCTGGGGCACGCACAGATACGCAGTATTTT. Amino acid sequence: CSASGARTDTQYF.